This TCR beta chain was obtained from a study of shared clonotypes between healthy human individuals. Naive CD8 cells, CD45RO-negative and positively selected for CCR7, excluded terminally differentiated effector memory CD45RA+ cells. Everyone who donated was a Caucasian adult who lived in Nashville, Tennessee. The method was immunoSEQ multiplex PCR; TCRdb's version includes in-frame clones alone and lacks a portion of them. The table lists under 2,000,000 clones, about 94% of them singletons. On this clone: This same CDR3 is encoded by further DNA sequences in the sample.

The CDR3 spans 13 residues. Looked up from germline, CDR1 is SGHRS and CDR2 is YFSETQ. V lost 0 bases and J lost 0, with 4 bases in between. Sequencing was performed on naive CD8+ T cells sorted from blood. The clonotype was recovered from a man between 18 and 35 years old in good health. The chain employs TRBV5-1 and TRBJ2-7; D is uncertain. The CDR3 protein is CASSLEFSYEQYF. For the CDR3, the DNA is TGCGCCAGCAGCTTGGAGTTCTCCTACGAGCAGTACTTC.